The 8 T cell receptor beta chains listed next were all sequenced from one sample in a study of CXCR3-negative and CXCR3-positive naive CD8 T cells. Study-level points and caveats: CXCR3-positive naive cells carried more hydrophobic TRB CDR3s than CXCR3-negative naive cells did.

UMI-labeled TRB cDNA libraries were prepared by 5' RACE. With the 5' RACE reads reprocessed, TCRdb shows one record per CDR3 protein and no DNA. This sample's clone table lists about 120,000 distinct CDR3 sequences. These receptors' targets are unknown. Sequencing input: naive CXCR3+ CD8+ T cells from blood. Subset noted: CD45RO-CCR7+CD27+CD95- naive CD8+ T cells expressing CXCR3 (TNR3+). These receptors all come from a human donor in good health. Some clones in this sample may be carry-over from other donors' samples.

V gene TRBV27 combines with J gene TRBJ2-7; TCRdb's D call, TRBD1, is unchecked because there is no DNA. From germline, CDR1 is MNHEY and CDR2 SMNVEV (reference sequence). There are 14 residues in the CDR3. The CDR3: CASSLDGTGYEQYF.

The rearrangement joins TRBV7-6 to TRBJ2-5. The CDR3 consists of 13 residues. The germline V gene has CDR1 SGHVS and CDR2 FNYEAQ. The CDR3 loop is CASSSSYQETQYF.

The CDR3 region is CASSPRQSNEQFF. The chain recombines TRBV7-9 with TRBJ2-1; checking the TCRdb D call of TRBD1 is not possible without DNA. The CDR3 runs to 13 residues. Germline V CDR1 and CDR2: SEHNR, FQNEAQ (reference sequence).

The CDR3 protein is CASSHDPSGEQFF. The V call is TRBV12-3 or TRBV12-4, the J call TRBJ2-1; TCRdb calls TRBD1, which cannot be checked without DNA. This CDR3 has 13 residues.

J is TRBJ2-5 and V is TRBV7-2; the D call of TRBD1 rests on TCRdb alone, since no DNA is present to check it. The CDR3 covers 15 residues. Germline-derived CDR1 and CDR2 are SGHTA and FQGNSA. CDR3 residues: CASSLWNGGVETQYF.

The chain uses TRBV7-3 and TRBJ2-4; TCRdb proposes TRBD1, but this gene call is untestable without DNA. Germline CDR1 reads SGHTA; CDR2 reads FQGTGA. CDR3 size: 15 residues. The CDR3 reads CASSLSAGGVDIQYF.

The chain links TRBV4-2 to TRBJ2-1; TCRdb outputs TRBD2, but without DNA this stays unchecked. In germline, CDR1 is LGHNA, CDR2 YNFKEQ. This CDR3 comprises 16 residues. CDR3 sequence reads: CASSQGLAGNYNEQFF.

The rearrangement uses TRBV13 and TRBJ2-7; TCRdb's D call of TRBD1 is untestable without DNA. CDR3 length: 16 residues. CDR1 is PRHDT and CDR2 is FYEKMQ in the germline V gene (reference sequence). The CDR3 reads CASSSRRGPLLNEQYF. The full variable domain, in which reference TRBV13 and TRBJ2-7 provide the parts outside the CDR3, is AAGVIQSPRHLIKEKRETATLKCYPIPRHDTVYWYQQGPGQDPQFLISFYEKMQSDKGSIPDRFSAQQFSDYHSELNMSSLELGDSALYFCASSSRRGPLLNEQYFGPGTRLTVT.